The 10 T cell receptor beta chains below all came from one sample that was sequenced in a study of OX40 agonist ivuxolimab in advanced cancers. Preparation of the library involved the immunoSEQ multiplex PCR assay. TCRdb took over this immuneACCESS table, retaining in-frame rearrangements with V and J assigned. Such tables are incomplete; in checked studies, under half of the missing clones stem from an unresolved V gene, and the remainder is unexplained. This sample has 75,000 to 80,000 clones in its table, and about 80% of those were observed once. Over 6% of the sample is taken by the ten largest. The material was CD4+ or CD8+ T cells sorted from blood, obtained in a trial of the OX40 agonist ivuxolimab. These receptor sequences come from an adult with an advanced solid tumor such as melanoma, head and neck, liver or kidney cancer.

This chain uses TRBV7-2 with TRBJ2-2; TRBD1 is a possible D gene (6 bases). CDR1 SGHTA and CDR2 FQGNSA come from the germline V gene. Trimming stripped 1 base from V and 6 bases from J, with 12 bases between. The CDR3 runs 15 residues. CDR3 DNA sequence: TGTGCCAGCAGCTTAGAGGGCAGGGGCGCCGGGGAGCTGTTTTTT. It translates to CASSLEGRGAGELFF.

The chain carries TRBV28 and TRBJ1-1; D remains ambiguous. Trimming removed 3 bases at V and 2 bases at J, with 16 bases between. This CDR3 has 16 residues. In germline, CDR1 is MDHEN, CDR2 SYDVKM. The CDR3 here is CASSFPSATTNTEAFF. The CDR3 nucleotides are TGTGCCAGCAGTTTCCCCTCAGCCACCACCAACACTGAAGCTTTCTTT.

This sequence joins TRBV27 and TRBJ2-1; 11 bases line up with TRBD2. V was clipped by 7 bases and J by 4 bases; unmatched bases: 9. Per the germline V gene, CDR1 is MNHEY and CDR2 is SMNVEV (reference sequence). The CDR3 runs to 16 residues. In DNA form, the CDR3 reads TGTGCCAGCACCCGGCTCGGGACTAGCGGATACAATGAGCAGTTCTTC. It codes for CASTRLGTSGYNEQFF.

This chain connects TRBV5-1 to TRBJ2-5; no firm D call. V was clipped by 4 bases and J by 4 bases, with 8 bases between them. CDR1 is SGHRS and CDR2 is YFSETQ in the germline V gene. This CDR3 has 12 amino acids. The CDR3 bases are TGCGCCAGCAGCCCGCCCGGAGAGACCCAGTACTTC. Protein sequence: CASSPPGETQYF.

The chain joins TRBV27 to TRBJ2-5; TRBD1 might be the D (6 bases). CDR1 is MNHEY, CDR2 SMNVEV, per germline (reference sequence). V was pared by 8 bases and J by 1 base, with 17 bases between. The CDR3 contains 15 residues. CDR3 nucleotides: TGTGCCAGCCACAAAATCGGCAGGGGCCAAGAGACCCAGTACTTC. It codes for CASHKIGRGQETQYF.

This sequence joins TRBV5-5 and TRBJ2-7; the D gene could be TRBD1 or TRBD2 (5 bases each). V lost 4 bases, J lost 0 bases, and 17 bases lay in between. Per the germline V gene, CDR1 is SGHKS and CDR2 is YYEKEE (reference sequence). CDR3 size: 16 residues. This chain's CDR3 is CASSRWVGEYSYEQYF. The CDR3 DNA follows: TGTGCCAGCAGCCGCTGGGTGGGGGAATACTCCTACGAGCAGTACTTC.

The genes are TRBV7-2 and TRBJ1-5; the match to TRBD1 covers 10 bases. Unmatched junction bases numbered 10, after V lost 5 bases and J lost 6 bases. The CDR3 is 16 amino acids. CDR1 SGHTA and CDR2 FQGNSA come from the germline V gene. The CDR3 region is CASSPRTGGMIQPQHF. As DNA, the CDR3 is TGTGCCAGCAGCCCCAGGACAGGGGGGATGATTCAGCCCCAGCATTTT.

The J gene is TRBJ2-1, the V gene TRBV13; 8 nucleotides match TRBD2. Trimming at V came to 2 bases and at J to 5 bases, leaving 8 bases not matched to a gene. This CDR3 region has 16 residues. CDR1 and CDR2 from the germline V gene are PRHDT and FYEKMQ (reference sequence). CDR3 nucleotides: TGTGCCAGCAGCTTAAGGCTTGAGCGGGAGCACAATGAGCAGTTCTTC. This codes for CASSLRLEREHNEQFF. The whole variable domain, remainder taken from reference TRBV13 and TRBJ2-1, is AAGVIQSPRHLIKEKRETATLKCYPIPRHDTVYWYQQGPGQDPQFLISFYEKMQSDKGSIPDRFSAQQFSDYHSELNMSSLELGDSALYFCASSLRLEREHNEQFFGPGTRLTVL.

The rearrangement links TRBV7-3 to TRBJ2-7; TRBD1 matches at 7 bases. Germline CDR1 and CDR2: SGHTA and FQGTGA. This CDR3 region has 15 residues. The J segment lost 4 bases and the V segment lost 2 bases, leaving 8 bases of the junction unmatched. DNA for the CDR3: TGTGCCAGCAGCTTAGAAAGGGACAGACCTTACGAGCAGTACTTC. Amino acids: CASSLERDRPYEQYF.

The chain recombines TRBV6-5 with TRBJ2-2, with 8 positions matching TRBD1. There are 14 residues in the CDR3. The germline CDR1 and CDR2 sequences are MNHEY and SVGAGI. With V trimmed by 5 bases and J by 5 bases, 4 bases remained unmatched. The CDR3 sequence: CASSTGQGTGELFF. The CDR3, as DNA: TGTGCCAGCAGTACCGGACAGGGAACCGGGGAGCTGTTTTTT.